These 30 T cell receptor beta chains came from one sample sequenced in a study of blood T cell repertoires in COVID-19. The method was immunoSEQ multiplex PCR; TCRdb's version includes in-frame clones alone and lacks a portion of them. The sample holds hundreds of thousands of clones, around nine tenths seen once. Sequenced sample: peripheral blood. The receptors stem from a woman aged 70 to 79 with COVID-19, enrolled during active disease.

The CDR3 loop reads CASSSLRSAEAFF. The CDR3 nucleotides are TGTGCCAGTAGTAGTCTGAGGTCTGCTGAAGCTTTCTTT. The V gene is TRBV19, the J gene TRBJ1-1; D gene ambiguous. Germline-derived CDR1 and CDR2 are LNHDA and SQIVND (reference sequence). The germline V and J ends were trimmed by 4 bases and 6 bases, with 12 bases remaining between them. This CDR3 contains 13 residues.

A remark on this clone: The same CDR3 arises from other DNA sequences in this sample as well. The DNA for the CDR3 is TGTGCCAGCAGTGAAGCGACAGGGAACCAGCCCCAGCATTTT. It specifies CASSEATGNQPQHF. The chain carries TRBV6-1 and TRBJ1-5, with 7 bases that match TRBD1. The germline gives CDR1 MNHNS, CDR2 SASEGT. The trim removed 0 bases at V and 7 bases at J, leaving 3 bases unmatched. The CDR3 loop spans 14 amino acids.

This chain connects TRBV11-2 to TRBJ1-1; TRBD1 agrees at 8 bases. V lost 4 bases to trimming and J lost 7 bases; unmatched junction nucleotides: 8. This CDR3 region has 14 residues. The germline CDR1 and CDR2 sequences are SGHAT and FQNNGV. In nucleotides, the CDR3 is TGTGCCAGCAGCTCAGGACAGGGCTATGGTGAAGCTTTCTTT. It is translated as CASSSGQGYGEAFF.

This chain connects TRBV4-1 to TRBJ2-1, with TRBD2 matching over 9 bases. The CDR3 is 15 amino acids. Unmatched junction bases numbered 5, after V lost 4 bases and J lost 4 bases. Germline V lookup: CDR1 MGHRA, CDR2 YSYEKL. The DNA of the CDR3 is TGCGCCAGCAGCCTACTAGCGGGTGTTTACAATGAGCAGTTCTTC. It specifies CASSLLAGVYNEQFF.

The chain combines TRBV10-2 with TRBJ1-6; D gene unclear. Per germline, CDR1 WSHSY and CDR2 SAAADI. The CDR3 is made up of 15 amino acids. V lost 2 bases and J 10 bases, leaving 15 bases between the germline ends. As DNA, the CDR3 is TGCGCCAGCAGTGAGCGAGCCTGGGGAGGATCACCCCTCCACTTT. Translating it yields CASSERAWGGSPLHF.

This sequence joins TRBV2 and TRBJ1-1; perhaps TRBD1 as D (5 bases). CDR1 SNHLY and CDR2 FYNNEI come from the germline V gene. This CDR3 region has 13 residues. V was pared by 6 bases and J by 8 bases, with 16 bases between. CDR3 residues: CASSPPGGREAFF. CDR3 DNA sequence: TGTGCCAGCAGCCCCCCCGGGGGAAGGGAAGCTTTCTTT.

The J gene is TRBJ1-2, the V gene TRBV6-5; a weak D match, TRBD1 (5 bases). The CDR3 runs 15 residues. V gave up 7 bases and J gave up 2 bases, with 17 bases separating them. Germline lookup yields CDR1 MNHEY and CDR2 SVGAGI. The CDR3 loop reads CASKLTEAGNYGYTF. CDR3 coding DNA: TGTGCCAGCAAGTTAACGGAAGCAGGGAACTATGGCTACACCTTC.

J is TRBJ2-2 and V is TRBV7-2; D perhaps matches TRBD1 (6 bases). Trimming took off 4 bases at V and 6 bases at J, with 12 bases between the two ends. Germline assignment: CDR1 SGHTA and CDR2 FQGNSA. The CDR3 has 14 amino acids. CDR3 bases: TGTGCCAGCAGCTCGAGGGGGAGATCCGGGGAGCTGTTTTTT. Its translation is CASSSRGRSGELFF. Full variable domain (rest looked up from reference TRBV7-2 and TRBJ2-2): GAGVSQSPSNKVTEKGKDVELRCDPISGHTALYWYRQSLGQGLEFLIYFQGNSAPDKSGLPSDRFSAERTGGSVSTLTIQRTQQEDSAVYLCASSSRGRSGELFFGEGSRLTVL.

This rearrangement joins TRBV30 to TRBJ1-5, with D possibly being TRBD1 (6 bases). Germline V CDR1 and CDR2: GTSNPN, SVGIG (reference sequence). The CDR3 sequence is 15 residues long. Trimming stripped 2 bases from V and 5 bases from J, with 16 bases between. The CDR3 nucleotides are TGTGCCTGGAGTTCAACCAGGGCAGGGGATCAGCCCCAGCATTTT. As protein: CAWSSTRAGDQPQHF.

In regard to this clone: This same CDR3 is encoded by further DNA sequences in the sample. The chain joins TRBV10-2 to TRBJ2-7; TRBD2 matches at 11 bases. After removal of 2 bases from V and 3 bases from J, the junction contained 3 bases not matched to a gene. The CDR3 runs 15 residues. Germline CDR1 WSHSY, CDR2 SAAADI. The CDR3 region has the DNA TGCGCCAGCAGTGAGAGACTAGCGGGGCTCTACGAGCAGTACTTC. It is translated as CASSERLAGLYEQYF.

V and J are TRBV2 and TRBJ1-4; 9 nucleotides agree with TRBD1. This CDR3 is 15 amino acids long. The J segment lost 3 bases and the V segment lost 6 bases, leaving 5 bases of the junction unmatched. In germline, CDR1 is SNHLY, CDR2 FYNNEI. CDR3 amino acids: CASRDRGLANEKLFF. DNA of the CDR3: TGTGCCAGCAGGGACAGGGGATTAGCTAATGAAAAACTGTTTTTT.

The V call is TRBV18, the J call TRBJ1-4; 8 nucleotides align to TRBD1. J gave up 4 bases and V 2 bases, and 15 bases lay outside the gene matches. Per germline, CDR1 KGHSH and CDR2 LQKENI. The CDR3 totals 19 residues. CDR3 in DNA: TGTGCCAGCTCACCAAGACCCACCCTTGACAGGGGAAATAATGAAAAACTGTTTTTT. It is translated as CASSPRPTLDRGNNEKLFF.

J is TRBJ1-1 and V is TRBV4-1; D is unresolved. This CDR3 spans 17 amino acids. Deletions cut 1 base from V and 0 bases from J, with 15 bases between. CDR1 is MGHRA and CDR2 is YSYEKL in the germline V gene. CDR3 sequence reads: CASSQGRVAAVNTEAFF. CDR3 in DNA: TGCGCCAGCAGCCAAGGTCGCGTGGCAGCGGTGAACACTGAAGCTTTCTTT.

The count of this clone is one. This rearrangement joins TRBV27 to TRBJ1-2; weak D call: TRBD1 (6 bases). CDR1 is MNHEY and CDR2 is SMNVEV in the germline V gene (reference sequence). Deletions cut 5 bases from V and 6 bases from J, with 19 bases between. The CDR3 sequence is 15 residues long. CDR3: CASSLSSGGGNGYTF. CDR3 DNA sequence: TGTGCCAGCAGTCTCTCCTCGGGGGGCGGGAATGGCTACACCTTC.

The CDR3 region is CASSTQGNQPQHF. The DNA for the CDR3 is TGTGCCAGCAGTACTCAGGGAAATCAGCCCCAGCATTTT. The rearrangement joins TRBV6-5 to TRBJ1-5, with TRBD1 as a possible D gene (5 bases). With 5 bases removed from V and 4 bases from J, the gap between germline ends came to 9 bases. Germline values: CDR1 MNHEY, CDR2 SVGAGI. The CDR3 has 13 amino acids.

The V and J genes are TRBV5-6 and TRBJ1-6, with 7 positions matching TRBD1. The CDR3 runs 17 residues. After removal of 0 bases from V and 0 bases from J, the junction contained 3 bases not matched to a gene. Germline V gene lookup returns CDR1 SGHDT and CDR2 YYEEEE. CDR3: CASSLAGGSSYNSPLHF. The CDR3 DNA follows: TGTGCCAGCAGCTTGGCAGGGGGAAGCTCCTATAATTCACCCCTCCACTTT.

The V gene is TRBV18, the J gene TRBJ1-5; 7 nucleotides match TRBD1. CDR3 size: 13 residues. V lost 3 bases to trimming and J lost 6 bases; unmatched junction nucleotides: 2. Germline assignment: CDR1 KGHSH and CDR2 LQKENI. CDR3 sequence reads: CASSPGTAQPQHF. In DNA form, the CDR3 reads TGTGCCAGCTCACCCGGGACAGCTCAGCCCCAGCATTTT.

The genes are TRBV2 and TRBJ1-1; possibly TRBD1 for D (6 bases). Trimming took 8 bases from V and 4 from J, leaving 17 bases between them. The CDR3 sequence is 14 residues long. Germline lookup yields CDR1 SNHLY and CDR2 FYNNEI. The CDR3: CASPPRGGGTEAFF. As DNA, the CDR3 is TGTGCCAGCCCCCCCAGGGGCGGGGGCACTGAAGCTTTCTTT.

The J gene is TRBJ2-1, the V gene TRBV19; the match to TRBD2 covers 12 bases. The CDR3 runs to 15 residues. Germline loops: CDR1 LNHDA, CDR2 SQIVND (reference sequence). J gave up 3 bases and V 5 bases, and 2 bases lay outside the gene matches. The CDR3 reads CASSPSGGVYNEQFF. The CDR3 DNA follows: TGTGCCAGTAGTCCTAGCGGGGGGGTCTACAATGAGCAGTTCTTC.

CDR3 sequence: CASSRFSGGNNNEQFF. For the CDR3, the DNA is TGCGCCAGCAGCAGATTTAGCGGGGGGAATAACAATGAGCAGTTCTTC. The rearrangement links TRBV5-1 to TRBJ2-1; 10 bases are a match to TRBD2. CDR1 and CDR2 from the germline V gene are SGHRS and YFSETQ. The V gene end was trimmed by 4 bases and the J gene end by 5 bases; junction bases not matched to a gene: 9. The CDR3 consists of 16 residues.

CDR3 DNA: TGTGCCAGCAGCTTATTGGCGGGGGGCCTTCGAGATACGCAGTATTTT. This translates into CASSLLAGGLRDTQYF. The V call is TRBV7-2, the J call TRBJ2-3; 8 nucleotides agree with TRBD2. Germline CDR1 and CDR2: SGHTA and FQGNSA. V was pared by 2 bases and J by 5 bases, with 9 bases of the junction left unmatched. The CDR3 extends over 16 amino acids. Full variable domain (outside the CDR3, taken from reference TRBV7-2 and TRBJ2-3): GAGVSQSPSNKVTEKGKDVELRCDPISGHTALYWYRQSLGQGLEFLIYFQGNSAPDKSGLPSDRFSAERTGGSVSTLTIQRTQQEDSAVYLCASSLLAGGLRDTQYFGPGTRLTVL.

V is TRBV18 and J is TRBJ2-2; 8 bases align to TRBD1. Trimming took 3 bases from V and 6 from J; bases not matched to a gene: 18. There are 19 residues in the CDR3. The germline V gene has CDR1 KGHSH and CDR2 LQKENI. This CDR3 reads CASSPTIVCLPQGAGELFF. Written as DNA, the CDR3 is TGTGCCAGCTCACCTACCATAGTCTGTCTCCCACAGGGGGCCGGGGAGCTGTTTTTT. Drawing the rest from reference TRBV18 and TRBJ2-2, the complete variable domain is NAGVMQNPRHLVRRRGQEARLRCSPMKGHSHVYWYRQLPEEGLKFMVYLQKENIIDESGMPKERFSAEFPKEGPSILRIQQVVRGDSAAYFCASSPTIVCLPQGAGELFFGEGSRLTVL.

This chain links TRBV7-3 with TRBJ2-3, with 9 bases that match TRBD2. The CDR3 is made up of 15 amino acids. V shed 5 bases and J 1 base; nucleotides not matched to a gene: 4. From germline, CDR1 is SGHTA and CDR2 FQGTGA. This chain's CDR3 is CASSTRGGGTDTQYF. CDR3 nucleotides: TGTGCCAGCAGCACGCGGGGGGGCGGCACAGATACGCAGTATTTT.

The genes are TRBV6-5 and TRBJ1-1; 7 nucleotides agree with TRBD1. V dropped 6 bases and J dropped 6; count of bases not matched to a gene: 10. The CDR3 totals 14 residues. CDR1 and CDR2 (germline): MNHEY, SVGAGI. CDR3 sequence reads: CASSHGGTGAEAFF. CDR3 nucleotides: TGTGCCAGCAGCCACGGAGGAACAGGGGCTGAAGCTTTCTTT.

The genes are TRBV30 and TRBJ1-6; D is undetermined. Trimming removed 5 bases at V and 7 bases at J, with 12 bases between. There are 13 residues in the CDR3. The germline gives CDR1 GTSNPN, CDR2 SVGIG (reference sequence). CDR3 coding DNA: TGTGCCTGGGGACTGAGTATAAATTCACCCCTCCACTTT. Protein: CAWGLSINSPLHF.

This chain connects TRBV19 to TRBJ1-2, with D perhaps TRBD1 (5 bases). CDR3 length: 12 amino acids. Trimming shortened V by 8 bases and J by 0 bases, and 7 bases separated the two germline ends. The germline V gene has CDR1 LNHDA and CDR2 SQIVND (reference sequence). The CDR3 sequence: CASGGANYGYTF. As DNA, the CDR3 is TGTGCCAGTGGGGGGGCTAACTATGGCTACACCTTC.

This chain connects TRBV30 to TRBJ2-7; D is undetermined. The CDR3 consists of 12 residues. Deletions cut 2 bases from V and 4 bases from J, with 9 bases between. From germline, CDR1 is GTSNPN and CDR2 SVGIG (reference sequence). CDR3: CAWSPPGYEQYF. CDR3 DNA: TGTGCCTGGAGTCCTCCGGGTTACGAGCAGTACTTC.

The count of this clone is one. The rearrangement uses TRBV7-2 and TRBJ2-7, with 15 bases lining up with TRBD2. The junction had 9 bases not matched to a gene; V was cut back by 5 bases and J by 1 base. The CDR3 is 18 residues long. CDR1 SGHTA and CDR2 FQGNSA come from the germline V gene. In DNA, the CDR3 is TGTGCCAGCAGCCCCCCCCCGGGACTAGCGGGGGGATCCTACGAGCAGTACTTC. Translation gives CASSPPPGLAGGSYEQYF.

The chain is built from TRBV7-2 and TRBJ1-1, with D uncertain. CDR1 SGHTA and CDR2 FQGNSA come from the germline V gene. V lost 2 bases to trimming and J lost 5 bases, with 27 bases between them. The CDR3 is made up of 19 amino acids. The CDR3 DNA follows: TGTGCCAGCAGCTTACGTCCACTGGTTAAGGGAGCGGAGTGGACTGAAGCTTTCTTT. This codes for CASSLRPLVKGAEWTEAFF.

The V call is TRBV15, the J call TRBJ1-5, with D perhaps TRBD1 (5 bases). The V gene's germline CDR1 is LNHNV and CDR2 YYDKDF (reference sequence). The CDR3 contains 15 residues. Trimming left V 1 base short and J 4 bases short, with 11 bases between. CDR3 in DNA: TGTGCCACCAGCAGAGCGATGGGGGGTAATCAGCCCCAGCATTTT. Protein: CATSRAMGGNQPQHF.